Below, 10 T cell receptor beta chains from the same sample are listed, as sequenced in a study of cytomegalovirus exposure and HLA in healthy donors. In the PCR, 60 Vbeta and 13 Jbeta primers were used. The assay was immunoSEQ multiplex PCR, and TCRdb's table has in-frame clones only and misses some. The sample has under 250,000 clones; around 85% are singletons. The sample consisted of PBMCs. The receptors originated from a woman between 45 and 65 years old in good health and CMV-seronegative.

V is TRBV5-1 and J is TRBJ2-4, with D possibly being TRBD1 (5 bases). The length of the CDR3 is 13 residues. Trimming shortened V by 5 bases and J by 1 base, and 7 bases separated the two germline ends. Germline V gene sequence: CDR1 SGHRS, CDR2 YFSETQ. This CDR3 reads CASSPGAKNIQYF. DNA for the CDR3: TGCGCCAGCAGTCCAGGGGCCAAAAACATTCAGTACTTC.

The chain has TRBV18 and TRBJ2-5; TRBD1 matches at 7 bases. Near its end, the DNA agrees better with TRBJ2-7, so the J call may be wrong. The CDR3 spans 14 residues. Germline assignment: CDR1 KGHSH and CDR2 LQKENI. The CDR3 DNA is TGTGCCAGCTCACCAGGGACAGCATACTACGAGCAGTACTTC. This encodes CASSPGTAYYEQYF.

The V call is TRBV29-1, the J call TRBJ2-1; 9 nucleotides match TRBD1. The CDR3 sequence is 14 residues long. The V gene's germline CDR1 is SQVTM and CDR2 ANQGSEA. V trimming: 6 bases; J trimming: 4 bases; junction bases outside the gene matches: 7. The DNA for the CDR3 is TGCAGCGTACATATTGACAGGGGGTACAATGAGCAGTTCTTC. This codes for CSVHIDRGYNEQFF.

A few counts support this clone. The V gene is TRBV19, the J gene TRBJ1-5, with D unclear. The germline gives CDR1 LNHDA, CDR2 SQIVND (reference sequence). Trimming cost V 4 bases and J 7 bases, with 14 bases left between them. The CDR3 totals 14 residues. In nucleotides, the CDR3 is TGTGCCAGTAGTAACGGGGAAAGACGGCAGCCCCAGCATTTT. It translates to CASSNGERRQPQHF.

This clone was seen a few times. This rearrangement joins TRBV19 to TRBJ2-1; the match to TRBD2 covers 8 bases. The V segment lost 7 bases and the J segment 4 bases; nucleotides outside the gene matches: 6. Germline V gives CDR1 LNHDA, CDR2 SQIVND (reference sequence). The CDR3 is 14 residues long. CDR3 bases: TGTGCCAGTAACTCTCTAGCGGGTTACAATGAGCAGTTCTTC. This translates into CASNSLAGYNEQFF.

This chain links TRBV10-2 with TRBJ1-1; 10 bases map to TRBD1. V dropped 7 bases and J dropped 0; count of bases not matched to a gene: 11. CDR1 is WSHSY and CDR2 is SAAADI in the germline V gene. The CDR3 is 17 residues long. CDR3 nucleotides: TGCGCCAGCACCTGGGACAGGGGCCTGGCCATGAACACTGAAGCTTTCTTT. Protein product: CASTWDRGLAMNTEAFF.

This clone was recorded once. This chain joins TRBV5-1 and TRBJ2-6; no clear D. The germline CDR1 and CDR2 sequences are SGHRS and YFSETQ. The CDR3 contains 14 residues. Trimming took off 7 bases at V and 0 bases at J, with 8 bases between the two ends. Here the CDR3 reads CASCMSSGANVLTF. In DNA form, the CDR3 reads TGCGCCAGCTGTATGAGCTCTGGGGCCAACGTCCTGACTTTC.

This clone was seen a few times. The rearrangement uses TRBV6-5 and TRBJ2-5; 9 nucleotides line up with TRBD2. There are 16 residues in the CDR3. With 2 bases clipped from V and 5 bases from J, the junction kept 9 bases outside the gene matches. Germline values: CDR1 MNHEY, CDR2 SVGAGI. Written as DNA, the CDR3 is TGTGCCAGCAGTTACCATCGCGGGAGGGCCGGGGAGACCCAGTACTTC. Encoded protein: CASSYHRGRAGETQYF.

This clone was recorded only once. The rearrangement joins TRBV27 to TRBJ2-2; D perhaps matches TRBD1 (6 bases). Between the trimmed V and J ends, which lost 5 bases and 2 bases, there was a span of 12 bases. Germline V gene sequence: CDR1 MNHEY, CDR2 SMNVEV (reference sequence). The CDR3 length is 15 residues. CDR3 bases: TGTGCCAGCAGTCGGGAAGGGGGAAACACCGGGGAGCTGTTTTTT. Its protein product is CASSREGGNTGELFF.

V and J are TRBV10-3 and TRBJ2-1; possibly TRBD2 for D (5 bases). Per germline, CDR1 ENHRY and CDR2 SYGVKD. The CDR3 spans 13 residues. Trimming stripped 2 bases from V and 11 bases from J, with 13 bases between. The CDR3 region has the DNA TGTGCCATCAGTGAGGAGGGTCTTGGCCAGCAGTTCTTC. It yields the protein CAISEEGLGQQFF.